A selection of T cell receptor beta chains follows, all from one sample in a study of neurological immune-mediated disorders. TCRdb called the 5' RACE reads again in MiXCR, with one record for every CDR3 protein. The table lists about 50,000 distinct CDR3 sequences, under 13% of them singletons. Material: PBMCs. The receptors here all came from a man between 65 and 85 years old with HTLV-1-associated myelopathy (HAM/TSP). The CDR3 runs from the conserved cysteine through the conserved F or W. Each record gives: CDR3 protein, CDR3 DNA, V gene, J gene, clone size, D gene. D genes are given only for firm matches. Size values are once, few and many counts, or a class for expanded clones, and some rows have none.

CSAWSLDTQYF	TGCAGTGCGTGGAGCCTGGATACGCAGTATTTT	TRBV20-1	TRBJ2-3	many	-
CASSWDSHTIYF	TGTGCCAGCAGCTGGGACAGCCACACCATATATTTT	TRBV7-9	TRBJ1-3	many	TRBD1
CASSFRTSGNYEQYF	TGTGCCAGCAGCTTCCGGACTAGCGGGAACTACGAGCAGTACTTC	TRBV5-6	TRBJ2-7	many	TRBD2
CASSYSGARTEAFF	TGTGCCAGCAGTTACTCGGGGGCCCGCACTGAAGCTTTCTTT	TRBV6-2/TRBV6-3	TRBJ1-1	many	-
CATEKAGTQAPTDTQYF	TGTGCCACAGAAAAAGCGGGAACACAAGCACCCACAGATACGCAGTATTTT	TRBV10-3	TRBJ2-3	many	TRBD2
CSARGHRTNTEAFF	TGCAGTGCTAGAGGACACCGGACGAACACTGAAGCTTTCTTT	TRBV20-1	TRBJ1-1	many	-
CASRLRGTETTQYF	TGTGCCAGCAGGCTAAGAGGGACAGAGACGACCCAGTACTTC	TRBV27	TRBJ2-5	many	TRBD1
CASVKDREKTQYF	TGTGCCAGCGTCAAAGACAGGGAGAAGACCCAGTACTTC	TRBV7-9	TRBJ2-5	medium-sized	TRBD1
CASSTTGVGQPQHF	TGTGCCAGCAGTACTACAGGGGTCGGGCAGCCCCAGCATTTT	TRBV12-3/TRBV12-4	TRBJ1-5	many	TRBD1
CSATPDRGETQYF	TGCAGTGCTACACCGGACAGGGGAGAGACCCAGTACTTC	TRBV20-1	TRBJ2-5	many	TRBD1
CASSLGGTASTDTQYF	TGTGCCAGCAGCTTAGGAGGGACGGCTAGCACAGATACGCAGTATTTT	TRBV7-2	TRBJ2-3	medium-sized	-
CASTEPPSHEQYF	TGTGCCAGCACCGAACCCCCTAGTCACGAGCAGTACTTC	TRBV6-2/TRBV6-3	TRBJ2-7	many	-
CASSLTLAGGSETQYF	TGTGCCAGCAGCTTAACCCTAGCGGGAGGGTCAGAGACCCAGTACTTC	TRBV7-3	TRBJ2-5	many	TRBD2
CASKRGHRDTQYF	TGTGCCAGCAAGAGGGGGCACAGAGATACGCAGTATTTT	TRBV6-5	TRBJ2-3	many	TRBD1
CASSEAGTSGRGNEQFF	TGTGCCAGCAGTGAAGCTGGGACTAGCGGGAGAGGCAATGAGCAGTTCTTC	TRBV6-1	TRBJ2-1	many	TRBD2
CSARVELLCGELFF	TGCAGTGCTAGAGTTGAACTATTGTGCGGGGAGCTGTTTTTT	TRBV20-1	TRBJ2-2	-	-